Below are 17 T cell receptor beta chains sequenced from a single sample in a study of blood T cell repertoires in COVID-19. TCRdb's table, derived via immunoSEQ multiplex PCR, lists solely in-frame clones and lacks some. The top ten hold less than 2% of the sample, which has 140,000 or so clones, approximately 80% seen once. Sequences were obtained from peripheral blood. These receptors all come from a woman aged 60-75 years with acute or convalescent COVID-19.

The CDR3, as DNA: TGTGCCAGCAGCAAGGGACACGGAAACACCATATATTTT. Protein product: CASSKGHGNTIYF. The gene calls are TRBV5-4 and TRBJ1-3, with D maybe TRBD1 (6 bases). The CDR3 has 13 residues. The V gene's germline CDR1 is SGHNT and CDR2 YYREEE (reference sequence). V was clipped by 4 bases and J by 4 bases, with 9 bases between them.

The J gene is TRBJ1-2, the V gene TRBV5-1; TRBD1 might be the D (5 bases). The germline gives CDR1 SGHRS, CDR2 YFSETQ. There are 14 residues in the CDR3. With 0 bases removed from V and 4 bases from J, the gap between germline ends came to 10 bases. CDR3 amino acids: CASSLGGQGYGYTF. CDR3 sequence (DNA): TGCGCCAGCAGCTTGGGGGGCCAGGGCTATGGCTACACCTTC.

The genes are TRBV7-8 and TRBJ2-7; TRBD1 might be the D (6 bases). CDR3 length equals 14 residues. Looked up from germline, CDR1 is SGHVS and CDR2 is FQNEAQ. The ends were cut back, 5 bases at V and 0 bases at J, with 11 bases in the middle. The CDR3 DNA is TGTGCCAGCAGCAACAGGGAAAGCTCCTACGAGCAGTACTTC. It codes for CASSNRESSYEQYF.

This chain links TRBV2 with TRBJ1-2, with 10 bases aligning to TRBD1. V gave up 6 bases and J gave up 4 bases; unmatched junction bases: 8. Germline values: CDR1 SNHLY, CDR2 FYNNEI. The CDR3 spans 15 residues. CDR3 sequence: CASRDRTGGSYGYTF. The CDR3 region has the DNA TGTGCCAGCAGAGATAGGACAGGGGGAAGCTATGGCTACACCTTC.

This clone was seen only once. An end of the junction differs from the germline gene, which may be a read error. The chain has TRBV6-1 and TRBJ1-1; 10 bases map to TRBD1. Germline V gene sequence: CDR1 MNHNS, CDR2 SASEGT. The CDR3 spans 13 residues. The CDR3 DNA reads as TGTGCCAGCAGTGAATGGGACAGGGGACGCTCGGGTTTT. It yields the protein CASSEWDRGRSGF.

The V gene is TRBV11-2, the J gene TRBJ2-1; 8 nucleotides align to TRBD2. This CDR3 spans 15 amino acids. The V and J ends lost 1 base and 8 bases, in that order; junction bases with no gene match: 7. Germline V CDR1 and CDR2: SGHAT, FQNNGV. The CDR3 bases are TGTGCCAGCAGCTTAGTGGAGCGGGAGCGGGATGAGCAGTTCTTC. Encoded protein: CASSLVERERDEQFF.

The V call is TRBV12-3 or TRBV12-4, the J call TRBJ2-3, with D possibly TRBD1 on 5 matching bases. The V gene lost 3 bases and the J gene lost 4 bases, with 8 bases spanning the gap. The length of the CDR3 is 13 residues. Here the CDR3 DNA reads TGTGCCAGCAGTTTCAGGGCAGCAGATACGCAGTATTTT. Protein product: CASSFRAADTQYF.

The chain has TRBV24-1 and TRBJ2-1; 12 nucleotides align to TRBD2. The CDR3 is 20 residues long. After removal of 3 bases from V and 6 bases from J, the junction contained 17 bases not matched to a gene. Germline V gives CDR1 KGHDR, CDR2 SFDVKD. This chain's CDR3 is CATSDPNKQTSGRSPNEQFF. In DNA, the CDR3 is TGTGCCACCAGTGATCCCAATAAACAGACTAGCGGGAGATCCCCCAATGAGCAGTTCTTC.

This chain joins TRBV23-1 and TRBJ2-7, with 8 bases fitting TRBD2. TRBV23-1 is reported as an ORF; its role is uncertain. The trim removed 6 bases at V and 5 bases at J, leaving 15 bases unmatched. This CDR3 has 16 residues. As DNA, the CDR3 is TGCGCCAGCAGAGTACGAAATCGGGAGGGCCCGCACGAGCAGTACTTC. Its translation: CASRVRNREGPHEQYF.

The chain has TRBV10-2 and TRBJ2-3; D may be TRBD1 (6 bases). The length of the CDR3 is 16 residues. Germline values: CDR1 WSHSY, CDR2 SAAADI. The V end lost 4 bases, the J end lost 5 bases, and 19 bases lay between the germline ends. The CDR3 DNA reads TGCGCCAGCAGTGTGGACAGTCCTGGAAGGGGAGATACGCAGTATTTT. It yields the protein CASSVDSPGRGDTQYF.

This clone was detected only a few times. The gene calls are TRBV11-2 and TRBJ2-3; 7 bases are shared with TRBD2. CDR1 is SGHAT and CDR2 is FQNNGV in the germline V gene. Trimming cost V 0 bases and J 6 bases; bases outside gene matches: 12. The CDR3 loop spans 17 amino acids. CDR3 coding DNA: TGTGCCAGCAGCTTAGATCCCCCCGGTGTTAGCGGGGATACGCAGTATTTT. The encoded protein is CASSLDPPGVSGDTQYF. The whole variable domain, remainder taken from reference TRBV11-2 and TRBJ2-3, is EAGVAQSPRYKIIEKRQSVAFWCNPISGHATLYWYQQILGQGPKLLIQFQNNGVVDDSQLPKDRFSAERLKGVDSTLKIQPAKLEDSAVYLCASSLDPPGVSGDTQYFGPGTRLTVL.

The chain combines TRBV11-2 with TRBJ2-7, with a weak D call TRBD1 (6 bases). V was pared by 0 bases and J by 9 bases, with 12 bases between. CDR1 and CDR2 from the germline V gene are SGHAT and FQNNGV. The CDR3 loop spans 13 amino acids. The CDR3 here is CASSLDLGTRQYF. The DNA for the CDR3 is TGTGCCAGCAGCTTAGATCTTGGGACAAGGCAGTACTTC.

This clone was recorded a few times. The chain couples TRBV11-2 to TRBJ1-1; D is undetermined. V was pared by 3 bases and J by 8 bases, with 10 bases between. The germline V gene has CDR1 SGHAT and CDR2 FQNNGV. The length of the CDR3 is 12 residues. The CDR3: CASSFGGREAFF. For the CDR3, the DNA is TGTGCCAGCAGCTTTGGAGGGAGGGAAGCTTTCTTT.

The gene calls are TRBV6-5 and TRBJ1-1; D uncertain. V was cut by 7 bases and J by 10 bases, with 10 bases left in between. The CDR3 sequence is 10 residues long. Germline CDR1 MNHEY, CDR2 SVGAGI. CDR3 nucleotides: TGTGCCAGCACCCTGACTCGAGCTTTCTTT. It yields the protein CASTLTRAFF.

This clone was seen many times. The CDR3 DNA reads TGTGCCAGTAGTCCTGGACTAGCGGGAGCCCGGGTGTATGAGCAGTTCTTC. It is translated as CASSPGLAGARVYEQFF. V usage is TRBV19 and J usage is TRBJ2-1, with 13 bases fitting TRBD2. The CDR3 totals 17 residues. The ends lost 5 bases at V and 8 bases at J; junction bases unmatched: 12. CDR1 is LNHDA and CDR2 is SQIVND in the germline V gene (reference sequence). Full variable domain (remainder filled in from reference TRBV19 and TRBJ2-1): DGGITQSPKYLFRKEGQNVTLSCEQNLNHDAMYWYRQDPGQGLRLIYYSQIVNDFQKGDIAEGYSVSREKKESFPLTVTSAQKNPTAFYLCASSPGLAGARVYEQFFGPGTRLTVL.

This clone showed up just a few times. The chain is built from TRBV4-1 and TRBJ2-2, with 7 bases identical to TRBD2. Losses at the gene ends were 2 bases for V and 5 bases for J; bases not matched to a gene: 11. This CDR3 region has 17 residues. Germline V gene data show CDR1 as MGHRA and CDR2 as YSYEKL. CDR3 amino acids: CASSQWGGGVRTGELFF. CDR3 DNA sequence: TGCGCCAGCAGCCAATGGGGCGGGGGAGTACGGACCGGGGAGCTGTTTTTT.

The chain combines TRBV19 with TRBJ2-2; TRBD1 is a possible D gene (6 bases). The germline V and J ends were trimmed by 6 bases and 9 bases, with 14 bases remaining between them. Germline CDR1 and CDR2: LNHDA and SQIVND (reference sequence). CDR3 length: 13 residues. The CDR3 loop reads CASSAQGLRELFF. CDR3 nucleotide sequence: TGTGCCAGTAGCGCTCAGGGGCTCAGGGAGCTGTTTTTT.